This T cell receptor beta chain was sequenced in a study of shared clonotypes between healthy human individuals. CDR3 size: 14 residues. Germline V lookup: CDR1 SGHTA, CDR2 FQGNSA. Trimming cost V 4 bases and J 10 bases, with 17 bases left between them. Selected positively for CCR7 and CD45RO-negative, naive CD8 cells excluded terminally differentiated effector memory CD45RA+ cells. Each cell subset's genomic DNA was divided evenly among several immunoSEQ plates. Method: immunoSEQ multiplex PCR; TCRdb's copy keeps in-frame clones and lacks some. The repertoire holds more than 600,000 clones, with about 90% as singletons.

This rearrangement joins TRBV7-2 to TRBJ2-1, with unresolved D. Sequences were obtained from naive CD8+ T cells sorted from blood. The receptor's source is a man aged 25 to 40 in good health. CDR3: CASSSWQEELEQFF. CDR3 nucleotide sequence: TGTGCCAGCAGCTCGTGGCAGGAAGAGCTAGAGCAGTTCTTC. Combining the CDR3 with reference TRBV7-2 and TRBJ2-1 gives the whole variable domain GAGVSQSPSNKVTEKGKDVELRCDPISGHTALYWYRQSLGQGLEFLIYFQGNSAPDKSGLPSDRFSAERTGGSVSTLTIQRTQQEDSAVYLCASSSWQEELEQFFGPGTRLTVL.